These 18 T cell receptor beta chains were sequenced from one sample in a study of metastatic and nonmetastatic thyroid tumors. Every patient underwent thyroid surgery untreated. TCRdb reanalyzed the PCR reads with MiXCR. The repertoire holds around 23,000 clones, with roughly 24% as singletons. The source material was tumor tissue. These TCRs come from a female donor with papillary thyroid cancer or a benign thyroid nodule (not recorded which). Some clones in this sample may be carry-over from other donors' samples.

This clone was seen many times. The chain carries TRBV4-1 and TRBJ2-1; maybe TRBD2 (5 bases). This CDR3 contains 13 residues. The V gene's germline CDR1 is MGHRA and CDR2 YSYEKL. Trimming took off 3 bases at V and 2 bases at J, with 5 bases between the two ends. CDR3 sequence (DNA): TGCGCCAGCAGCCACGGGACCTACAATGAGCAGTTCTTC. Translating gives CASSHGTYNEQFF.

This clone was observed a handful of times. The junction differs from germline at one of its ends, possibly a read error. The chain employs TRBV27 and TRBJ2-1, with 11 bases lining up with TRBD2. The germline gives CDR1 MNHEY, CDR2 SMNVEV (reference sequence). The CDR3 consists of 15 residues. The CDR3 protein is CASGFQLAGGSEQFF. The CDR3 coding sequence is TGTGCCAGCGGTTTCCAGTTAGCGGGGGGGTCTGAGCAGTTCTTC.

The rearrangement uses TRBV5-1 and TRBJ1-3; maybe TRBD1 (5 bases). V was cut by 5 bases and J by 0 bases, with 12 bases left in between. Germline V CDR1 and CDR2: SGHRS, YFSETQ. CDR3 length equals 15 residues. The CDR3 region has the DNA TGCGCCAGCAGTAAGGGGTCTAGCTCTGGAAACACCATATATTTT. Protein sequence: CASSKGSSSGNTIYF.

This clone was observed a handful of times. At one end, the junction sequence differs from germline, possibly due to a read error. The same CDR3 can be traced to other DNA sequences in this sample. The chain couples TRBV11-2 to TRBJ2-5; a possible D gene is TRBD1 (8 bases). The CDR3 is 15 amino acids. Germline CDR1 SGHAT, CDR2 FQNNGV. CDR3 nucleotides: TGCGCCAGCAGCTTAAACAGCGGGACAGGACAGACCCAGTACTTC. The encoded protein is CASSLNSGTGQTQYF.

This clone was observed a handful of times. This rearrangement joins TRBV6-1 to TRBJ1-2; tentative D call: TRBD1 (5 bases). V was shortened by 5 bases and J by 8 bases, with 15 bases between the two germline ends. The germline V gene encodes CDR1 MNHNS and CDR2 SASEGT. The CDR3 covers 13 residues. The DNA of the CDR3 is TGTGCCAGCAGTCTAGGGACCGAGCAAGGCTACACCTTC. Its translation is CASSLGTEQGYTF.

In the case of this clone: This could be a read error, since a much larger clone is one nucleotide away. The CDR3 nucleotides read TGTGCCAGCAGCCCTCCAGGGTATGGGGTTGAGCAGTTCTTC. It yields the protein CASSPPGYGVEQFF. This chain links TRBV14 with TRBJ2-1, with D perhaps matching TRBD1 (5 bases). Germline V gives CDR1 SGHDN, CDR2 FVKESK. The CDR3 contains 14 residues. V dropped 4 bases and J dropped 9 bases, with 16 bases sitting between them.

This clone has a count of ten or more. The CDR3 sequence: CASSESWGAYTGELFF. The CDR3 nucleotides are TGTGCCAGCAGTGAATCGTGGGGGGCCTACACCGGGGAGCTGTTTTTT. The rearrangement uses TRBV6-4 and TRBJ2-2; D tentatively reads TRBD1 or TRBD2 (6 bases each). Germline loops: CDR1 MRHNA, CDR2 SNTAGT. V lost 3 bases to trimming and J lost 3 bases, with 14 bases between them. The CDR3 consists of 16 residues.

The V call is TRBV19, the J call TRBJ1-1; weak D call: TRBD1 (5 bases). Germline loops: CDR1 LNHDA, CDR2 SQIVND (reference sequence). Trimming removed 7 bases at V and 0 bases at J, with 15 bases between. The CDR3 loop spans 15 amino acids. The CDR3 reads CASIPPRQMNTEAFF. The DNA for the CDR3 is TGTGCCAGTATCCCACCGCGACAGATGAACACTGAAGCTTTCTTT.

The chain couples TRBV19 to TRBJ2-2; TRBD2 matches 8 bases. The CDR3 runs to 13 residues. Germline loops: CDR1 LNHDA, CDR2 SQIVND (reference sequence). V dropped 3 bases and J dropped 7; count of bases not matched to a gene: 1. CDR3: CASSMGTSGELFF. DNA for the CDR3: TGTGCCAGTAGTATGGGGACTAGCGGGGAGCTGTTTTTT.

The gene calls are TRBV11-2 and TRBJ2-2; 10 bases fit TRBD2. Germline lookup yields CDR1 SGHAT and CDR2 FQNNGV. The junction had 3 bases not matched to a gene; V was cut back by 5 bases and J by 0 bases. This CDR3 comprises 16 residues. CDR3 nucleotide sequence: TGTGCCAGCAGCGCTGGGACTAGCGCGAACACCGGGGAGCTGTTTTTT. Translation gives CASSAGTSANTGELFF.

This clone was seen a handful of times. The gene calls are TRBV6-2 or TRBV6-3 and TRBJ2-7; TRBD1 might be the D (6 bases). The CDR3 loop spans 17 amino acids. Deletions cut 6 bases from V and 1 base from J, with 22 bases between. The germline gives CDR1 MNHEY, CDR2 SVGEGT. DNA of the CDR3: TGTGCCAGCAGCGGCCCTACTTACAGGGACCCTTCCTACGAGCAGTACTTC. This gives the protein CASSGPTYRDPSYEQYF.

J is TRBJ2-2 and V is TRBV5-1; tentatively, D is TRBD1 or TRBD2 (5 bases each). Germline V gene data show CDR1 as SGHRS and CDR2 as YFSETQ. The V end was cut by 6 bases, the J end by 8 bases, with 14 bases between. The length of the CDR3 is 13 residues. The CDR3 loop is CASIRDPTGELFF. For the CDR3, the DNA is TGCGCCAGCATCCGGGACCCCACTGGGGAGCTGTTTTTT.

By sample fraction, this clone is medium-sized. The chain joins TRBV6-1 to TRBJ1-2; no clear D gene. The V end lost 1 base, the J end lost 0 bases, and 9 bases lay between the germline ends. Germline CDR1 and CDR2: MNHNS and SASEGT. The CDR3 has 15 residues. The DNA of the CDR3 is TGTGCCAGCAGTGAAGGGGCAGAAGCTAACTATGGCTACACCTTC. Residues: CASSEGAEANYGYTF.

In its sample, this clone was seen many times. The chain joins TRBV27 to TRBJ1-5; D is undetermined. V was pared by 6 bases and J by 4 bases, with 7 bases between. This CDR3 comprises 12 residues. Germline CDR1 and CDR2: MNHEY and SMNVEV (reference sequence). The DNA of the CDR3 is TGTGCCAGCAGGGGTTTAAATCAGCCCCAGCATTTT. It codes for CASRGLNQPQHF.

This clone was recorded many times. The chain joins TRBV19 to TRBJ2-2; 8 bases match TRBD1. From germline, CDR1 is LNHDA and CDR2 SQIVND (reference sequence). With V trimmed by 2 bases and J by 5 bases, 7 bases remained unmatched. This CDR3 is 16 amino acids long. The CDR3 DNA is TGTGCCAGTAGTATAACAGGGGGGCCTGGAACCGGGGAGCTGTTTTTT. Protein sequence: CASSITGGPGTGELFF.

This clone was observed at least ten times. The V gene is TRBV24-1, the J gene TRBJ1-2; D unclear. CDR3 length: 12 amino acids. Germline V gene data show CDR1 as KGHDR and CDR2 as SFDVKD. V was cut by 4 bases and J by 4 bases, with 6 bases left in between. The CDR3 sequence: CATSDRIYGYTF. The CDR3 DNA sequence: TGTGCCACCAGTGACCGGATCTATGGCTACACCTTC.

Only a few counts were recorded for this clone. A read error may explain this, as a much larger clone is one base away. The rearrangement links TRBV9 to TRBJ2-5, with D tentatively TRBD2 (5 bases). Germline V gene lookup returns CDR1 SGDLS and CDR2 YYNGEE. This CDR3 contains 16 residues. Trimming took 3 bases from V and 1 from J, leaving 16 bases between them. The CDR3 reads CASSAGSAFTQETQYF. CDR3 nucleotides: TGTGCCAGCAGCGCAGGTAGCGCGTTTACCCAAGAGACCCAGTACTTC.

This clone showed up many times. The chain recombines TRBV6-6 with TRBJ2-1; D possibly corresponds to TRBD1 (5 bases). Germline lookup yields CDR1 MNHNY and CDR2 SVGAGI (reference sequence). The CDR3 length is 15 residues. Trimming left V 3 bases short and J 7 bases short, with 16 bases between. The CDR3 sequence: CASSYSAGLRNEQFF. The CDR3 DNA follows: TGTGCCAGCAGTTATTCGGCAGGGTTGAGAAATGAGCAGTTCTTC.